The 20 T cell receptor beta chains below were found in one sample sequenced in a study of shared clonotypes between healthy human individuals. Clones were sequenced by immunoSEQ multiplex PCR, and TCRdb holds only the in-frame ones, with some missing. This sample carries fewer than 3 million clones, 85% to 95% of them seen once, and the ten largest clones take 0.37%. Sample: naive CD4+ T cells from PBMCs. Stated subset: CD45RA+ positively selected. These receptors all come from a man aged 18 to 35 in good health. Some clones in this sample may be carry-over from other donors' samples.

The chain has TRBV7-2 and TRBJ1-1; 7 nucleotides match TRBD1. Germline CDR1 reads SGHTA; CDR2 reads FQGNSA. This CDR3 comprises 15 residues. The trim removed 5 bases at V and 0 bases at J, leaving 6 bases unmatched. CDR3 nucleotide sequence: TGTGCCAGCAGCGATGCTGGGACAGTGAACACTGAAGCTTTCTTT. Translated: CASSDAGTVNTEAFF. The whole variable domain, remainder taken from reference TRBV7-2 and TRBJ1-1, is GAGVSQSPSNKVTEKGKDVELRCDPISGHTALYWYRQSLGQGLEFLIYFQGNSAPDKSGLPSDRFSAERTGGSVSTLTIQRTQQEDSAVYLCASSDAGTVNTEAFFGQGTRLTVV.

The chain has TRBV10-3 and TRBJ1-2, with D hard to call. CDR1 ENHRY and CDR2 SYGVKD come from the germline V gene. Trimming removed 3 bases at V and 4 bases at J, with 12 bases between. The CDR3 totals 14 residues. CDR3 sequence (DNA): TGTGCCATCAGTGAAAAAAGGGAGGGCTATGGCTACACCTTC. Translating it yields CAISEKREGYGYTF.

CDR3 sequence (DNA): TGTGCCAGCTCACCAAAGATCAGTACTATCGCCGGGGATACGCAGTATTTT. The encoded protein is CASSPKISTIAGDTQYF. This sequence joins TRBV18 and TRBJ2-3, with no clear D. Germline CDR1 is KGHSH and CDR2 is LQKENI. The CDR3 covers 17 residues. With 2 bases removed from V and 6 bases from J, the gap between germline ends came to 21 bases.

DNA for the CDR3: TGTGCCAGCAGCCAAGAGAACAGGGCGCTTGAAAAACTGTTTTTT. Translated, it gives CASSQENRALEKLFF. This chain connects TRBV14 to TRBJ1-4, with D perhaps matching TRBD1 (6 bases). CDR3 length: 15 residues. Looked up from germline, CDR1 is SGHDN and CDR2 is FVKESK. V lost 0 bases, J lost 7 bases, and 12 bases lay in between.

This clone has only one observation. The genes are TRBV29-1 and TRBJ2-7; D is unclear. Between the trimmed V and J ends, which lost 4 bases and 0 bases, there was a span of 16 bases. In germline, CDR1 is SQVTM, CDR2 ANQGSEA. CDR3 size: 15 residues. CDR3 region: CSVAGKLTRSYEQYF. For the CDR3, the DNA is TGCAGCGTTGCCGGCAAATTAACTCGCTCCTACGAGCAGTACTTC.

The chain couples TRBV18 to TRBJ2-6, with D perhaps matching TRBD1 (5 bases). The germline gives CDR1 KGHSH, CDR2 LQKENI. The CDR3 sequence is 15 residues long. V lost 3 bases to trimming and J lost 2 bases, with 8 bases between them. This chain's CDR3 is CASSPGRAGANVLTF. The CDR3 DNA follows: TGTGCCAGCTCACCGGGCAGGGCTGGGGCCAACGTCCTGACTTTC.

This rearrangement joins TRBV18 to TRBJ2-2; D ambiguous. V was clipped by 1 base and J by 0 bases, with 9 bases between them. The CDR3 consists of 16 residues. The germline CDR1 and CDR2 sequences are KGHSH and LQKENI. The CDR3 region is CASSPQYGPNTGELFF. In DNA, the CDR3 is TGTGCCAGCTCACCACAGTACGGGCCGAACACCGGGGAGCTGTTTTTT. Complete variable domain (other parts from reference TRBV18 and TRBJ2-2): NAGVMQNPRHLVRRRGQEARLRCSPMKGHSHVYWYRQLPEEGLKFMVYLQKENIIDESGMPKERFSAEFPKEGPSILRIQQVVRGDSAAYFCASSPQYGPNTGELFFGEGSRLTVL.

The DNA of the CDR3 is TGCGCCAGCAGCTTCGGTTACGGTTCTTCCTACGAGCAGTACTTC. It yields the protein CASSFGYGSSYEQYF. The chain is built from TRBV5-1 and TRBJ2-7; D is unresolved. V gave up 2 bases and J gave up 1 base, with 13 bases separating them. This CDR3 is built from 15 residues. Germline V lookup: CDR1 SGHRS, CDR2 YFSETQ.

The V gene is TRBV10-2, the J gene TRBJ2-3; D unresolved. Per the germline V gene, CDR1 is WSHSY and CDR2 is SAAADI. Trimming pared 5 bases from V and 2 bases from J, leaving 8 bases between. The CDR3 loop spans 13 amino acids. CDR3 in amino acids: CASSPRPTDTQYF. In nucleotides, the CDR3 is TGCGCCAGCAGTCCCCGACCCACAGATACGCAGTATTTT.

The rearrangement joins TRBV28 to TRBJ2-7; either TRBD1 or TRBD2 may fit D (7 bases each). Germline V gene sequence: CDR1 MDHEN, CDR2 SYDVKM. V lost 2 bases and J lost 5, with 16 bases in between. The CDR3 contains 15 residues. CDR3 amino acids: CASSLDARGGHEQYF. DNA of the CDR3: TGTGCCAGCAGTTTAGATGCCAGGGGGGGCCACGAGCAGTACTTC.

As to this clone: At one end the junction does not follow the germline gene, possibly because of a read error. This sequence joins TRBV5-6 and TRBJ1-6; D may be TRBD1 (5 bases). There are 15 residues in the CDR3. From germline, CDR1 is SGHDT and CDR2 YYEEEE. CDR3 sequence: CASSLESGKNSPLHF. CDR3 bases: TGTGCCAGCAGTTTGGAGTCAGGGAAGAATTCACCCCTCCACTTT.

The gene calls are TRBV7-8 and TRBJ2-7; D is ambiguous. This CDR3 spans 12 amino acids. Trimming shortened V by 3 bases and J by 6 bases, and 9 bases separated the two germline ends. The germline V gene has CDR1 SGHVS and CDR2 FQNEAQ. CDR3 protein: CASSLPRREQYF. As DNA, the CDR3 is TGTGCCAGCAGCTTGCCTCGGCGCGAGCAGTACTTC. Looking up the rest from reference TRBV7-8 and TRBJ2-7 gives the full variable domain: GAGVSQSPRYKVAKRGQDVALRCDPISGHVSLFWYQQALGQGPEFLTYFQNEAQLDKSGLPSDRFFAERPEGSVSTLKIQRTQQEDSAVYLCASSLPRREQYFGPGTRLTVT.

The chain couples TRBV28 to TRBJ1-5; TRBD1 matches 10 bases. The CDR3 spans 18 residues. Germline CDR1 MDHEN, CDR2 SYDVKM. J was trimmed by 2 bases and V by 6 bases; bases with no gene match: 13. This CDR3 is CASSPDGTGVRGNQPQHF. CDR3 sequence (DNA): TGTGCCAGCAGCCCGGACGGGACAGGGGTTAGGGGCAATCAGCCCCAGCATTTT.

A remark on this clone: Other DNA sequences in the sample encode the same CDR3. The rearrangement joins TRBV7-7 to TRBJ2-7; TRBD1 matches 10 bases. This CDR3 spans 15 amino acids. J gave up 1 base and V 5 bases, and 5 bases lay outside the gene matches. CDR1 and CDR2 from the germline V gene are SSHAT and FNYEAQ (reference sequence). CDR3 coding DNA: TGTGCCAGCAGCCCGGGGACAGGGGATTCCTACGAGCAGTACTTC. Residues: CASSPGTGDSYEQYF.

The chain joins TRBV4-1 to TRBJ2-7; 9 bases map to TRBD1. V was pared by 3 bases and J by 5 bases, with 5 bases of the junction left unmatched. In germline, CDR1 is MGHRA, CDR2 YSYEKL. This CDR3 is built from 14 residues. The CDR3 here is CASSHPGQGNEQYF. For the CDR3, the DNA is TGCGCCAGCAGCCATCCGGGACAGGGTAACGAGCAGTACTTC.

The chain has TRBV10-3 and TRBJ2-3, with a tentative D call TRBD2 (6 bases). From germline, CDR1 is ENHRY and CDR2 SYGVKD. V lost 4 bases and J 4 bases, leaving 9 bases between the germline ends. The length of the CDR3 is 13 residues. The DNA for the CDR3 is TGTGCCATCAGTGGGGGGGATGCAGATACGCAGTATTTT. It is translated as CAISGGDADTQYF.

The chain uses TRBV11-2 and TRBJ2-6, with TRBD1 as a possible D gene (5 bases). The CDR3 is 16 residues long. The ends were cut back, 4 bases at V and 2 bases at J, with 12 bases in the middle. The germline CDR1 and CDR2 sequences are SGHAT and FQNNGV. CDR3: CASSSLQAPGANVLTF. In nucleotides, the CDR3 is TGTGCCAGCAGCTCTTTACAGGCCCCTGGGGCCAACGTCCTGACTTTC. Full variable domain (missing parts from reference TRBV11-2 and TRBJ2-6): EAGVAQSPRYKIIEKRQSVAFWCNPISGHATLYWYQQILGQGPKLLIQFQNNGVVDDSQLPKDRFSAERLKGVDSTLKIQPAKLEDSAVYLCASSSLQAPGANVLTFGAGSRLTVL.

The chain joins TRBV6-1 to TRBJ2-7; 8 bases match TRBD2. The CDR3 totals 15 residues. Germline lookup yields CDR1 MNHNS and CDR2 SASEGT. With 4 bases clipped from V and 0 bases from J, the junction kept 5 bases outside the gene matches. DNA for the CDR3: TGTGCCAGCAGTGTCGGGGGGGGCCTCTCCTACGAGCAGTACTTC. Its protein product is CASSVGGGLSYEQYF.

The V gene is TRBV7-6, the J gene TRBJ1-2; no clear D. Germline loops: CDR1 SGHVS, CDR2 FNYEAQ. The CDR3 consists of 13 residues. V dropped 1 base and J dropped 1 base, with 4 bases sitting between them. The CDR3 loop reads CASSLGNNYGYTF. CDR3 nucleotide sequence: TGTGCCAGCAGCTTAGGGAATAACTATGGCTACACCTTC.

The chain links TRBV2 to TRBJ2-1; the D gene is possibly TRBD1 (5 bases). V lost 3 bases and J 9 bases, leaving 12 bases between the germline ends. The CDR3 loop spans 13 amino acids. In germline, CDR1 is SNHLY, CDR2 FYNNEI. The CDR3 DNA reads TGTGCCAGCAGTGACTCCAGGCAGGGTGAGCAGTTCTTC. Amino acid sequence: CASSDSRQGEQFF.